A selection of T cell receptor beta chains follows, all from one sample in a study of response to subunit inactivated influenza vaccine. TCRdb independently ran MiXCR on the RT-PCR reads; one entry per CDR3 protein. The sample includes 600,000 to 850,000 distinct CDR3 sequences, 12% to 15% of them seen just once. This specimen consisted of PBMCs from blood, obtained 14 days before vaccination. The origin of the receptors is a man in his fifties who received an inactivated influenza vaccine. Both conserved end residues are part of each CDR3. Each record gives: CDR3 length, V gene, D gene, J gene, clone size, CDR3 protein, CDR3 DNA. A D gene is named only where the DNA matches it firmly. Clone size is not always given. Where it is, it says once, few, many or a class for expanded clones.

16	TRBV27	TRBD1	TRBJ2-3	many	CASSSHRGPSTDTQYF	TGTGCCAGCAGTTCTCACAGGGGCCCTAGCACAGATACGCAGTATTTT
16	TRBV4-3	NA	TRBJ2-5	few	CASSQRSWAGPGTQYF	TGCGCCAGCAGCCAAAGGAGCTGGGCCGGCCCGGGGACCCAGTACTTC
15	TRBV7-2	TRBD1	TRBJ2-4	NA	CASSFDRGTKNIQYF	TGTGCCAGCAGCTTTGACAGGGGGACCAAAAACATTCAGTACTTC
17	TRBV7-2	NA	TRBJ2-5	NA	CASSLGLSRRVGETQYF	TGTGCCAGCAGCTTGGGACTGAGCAGGAGGGTGGGAGAGACCCAGTACTTC
14	TRBV20-1	TRBD1	TRBJ1-2	NA	CSATWTGENSGYTF	TGCAGTGCTACGTGGACAGGGGAGAATAGTGGCTACACCTTC
13	TRBV10-3	NA	TRBJ2-3	few	CAISVRSTDTQYF	TGTGCCATCAGTGTGCGGAGCACAGATACGCAGTATTTT
14	TRBV29-1	NA	TRBJ2-6	many	CSVGEGAGANVLTF	TGCAGCGTTGGTGAGGGAGCTGGGGCCAACGTCCTGACTTTC
15	TRBV7-2	NA	TRBJ2-1	NA	CASSFPDFSYNEQFF	TGTGCCAGCAGCTTCCCGGACTTTTCTTACAATGAGCAGTTCTTC
16	TRBV9	NA	TRBJ2-1	few	CASSVASVGVYNEQFF	TGTGCCAGCAGCGTAGCTAGCGTAGGGGTTTACAATGAGCAGTTCTTC
14	TRBV5-6	NA	TRBJ1-1	NA	CASSLYWSNTEAFF	TGTGCCAGCAGCTTGTATTGGTCGAACACTGAAGCTTTCTTT
16	TRBV11-2	TRBD1	TRBJ2-5	few	CASSLDRDRAGQTQYF	TGTGCCAGCAGCTTAGATCGGGACAGGGCAGGGCAGACCCAGTACTTC
13	TRBV29-1	NA	TRBJ2-7	few	CSVSRGLSYEQYF	TGCAGCGTGAGCAGAGGACTCTCCTACGAGCAGTACTTC
15	TRBV5-1	TRBD1	TRBJ2-1	NA	CASSSGTGVTNEQFF	TGCGCCAGCAGCTCCGGGACAGGGGTCACAAATGAGCAGTTCTTC
14	TRBV29-1	TRBD1	TRBJ2-5	NA	CSVIRQGGWETQYF	TGCAGCGTTATCCGACAGGGGGGATGGGAGACCCAGTACTTC
12	TRBV5-1	TRBD1	TRBJ2-7	NA	CASNRDSYEQYF	TGCGCCAGCAACAGGGACAGCTACGAGCAGTACTTC
12	TRBV27	NA	TRBJ2-3	many	CASSPRANTQYF	TGTGCCAGCAGTCCACGGGCGAATACGCAGTATTTT
14	TRBV7-2	NA	TRBJ2-1	few	CASSFRESYNEQFF	TGTGCCAGCAGCTTCCGCGAATCTTACAATGAGCAGTTCTTC
16	TRBV5-1	NA	TRBJ2-7	few	CASSLDYTAMDGEQYF	TGCGCCAGCAGCTTGGACTACACGGCCATGGATGGCGAGCAGTACTTC
15	TRBV7-9	NA	TRBJ1-2	NA	CASSLGRGDNYGYTF	TGTGCCAGCAGCTTAGGCAGGGGAGATAACTATGGCTACACCTTC
14	TRBV12-3/TRBV12-4	TRBD1	TRBJ2-5	NA	CASSLQGRLETQYF	TGTGCCAGCAGCCTACAGGGGCGGCTAGAGACCCAGTACTTC
15	TRBV7-2	TRBD1	TRBJ1-4	NA	CASSPWDRADEKLFF	TGTGCCAGCAGCCCGTGGGACAGGGCGGACGAAAAACTGTTTTTT
15	TRBV12-3/TRBV12-4	TRBD1	TRBJ2-1	NA	CASSFRDRTYNEQFF	TGTGCCAGCAGTTTCCGGGACAGGACCTACAATGAGCAGTTCTTC
15	TRBV5-1	TRBD1	TRBJ2-7	few	CASSLAARQGHEQYF	TGCGCCAGCAGCTTGGCCGCTCGACAGGGTCACGAGCAGTACTTC
16	TRBV4-3	NA	TRBJ2-3	NA	CASSQGVGGHTDTQYF	TGCGCCAGCAGCCAGGGGGTAGGGGGGCACACAGATACGCAGTATTTT
11	TRBV29-1	NA	TRBJ2-7	few	CSVTGNYEQYF	TGCAGCGTTACAGGAAACTACGAGCAGTACTTC
14	TRBV28	NA	TRBJ2-3	few	CASSLSAGTDTQYF	TGTGCCAGCAGTTTAAGTGCTGGCACAGATACGCAGTATTTT
15	TRBV5-1	NA	TRBJ2-2	few	CASSQQGLNTGELFF	TGCGCCAGCAGCCAACAGGGCCTAAACACCGGGGAGCTGTTTTTT
14	TRBV6-2/TRBV6-3	NA	TRBJ2-6	NA	CASKGSAGANVLTF	TGTGCCAGCAAGGGGTCGGCTGGGGCCAACGTCCTGACTTTC
12	TRBV7-9	NA	TRBJ2-1	many	CASSTATNEQFF	TGTGCCAGCAGCACGGCGACCAATGAGCAGTTCTTC
15	TRBV11-1	TRBD2	TRBJ2-5	NA	CASSQTSDPSQTQYF	TGTGCCAGCAGCCAGACTAGCGACCCTTCGCAGACCCAGTACTTC
13	TRBV19	TRBD1	TRBJ2-7	NA	CASTGQGLYEQYF	TGTGCCAGTACCGGACAGGGTCTATACGAGCAGTACTTC
13	TRBV4-2	NA	TRBJ2-3	few	CASLGPSADTQYF	TGTGCCAGCCTCGGCCCCTCGGCCGATACGCAGTATTTT
15	TRBV2	TRBD2	TRBJ2-5	few	CASSEALADTETQYF	TGTGCCAGCAGTGAAGCGCTAGCGGACACGGAGACCCAGTACTTC
18	TRBV11-2	TRBD2	TRBJ2-3	once	CASSFSGTSGGPTYTQYF	TGTGCCAGCAGCTTCTCCGGGACTAGCGGGGGGCCCACATATACGCAGTATTTT
13	TRBV9	NA	TRBJ1-1	few	CASSAATNTEAFF	TGTGCCAGCAGCGCGGCTACCAACACTGAAGCTTTCTTT
17	TRBV11-2	NA	TRBJ2-6	NA	CASSLGFYLGGANVLTF	TGTGCCAGCAGCTTAGGCTTTTATTTGGGTGGGGCCAACGTCCTGACTTTC
16	TRBV28	NA	TRBJ1-2	few	CASSNYQSVTNYGYTF	TGTGCCAGCAGTAACTATCAATCCGTAACTAACTATGGCTACACCTTC
17	TRBV13	TRBD1	TRBJ2-7	few	CASSSSLAGTGVDEQYF	TGTGCCAGCAGCTCCTCCCTGGCTGGGACAGGGGTTGACGAGCAGTACTTC
15	TRBV28	NA	TRBJ2-5	NA	CASSDRYLNQETQYF	TGTGCCAGCAGTGACAGGTACCTGAACCAAGAGACCCAGTACTTC
14	TRBV6-5	NA	TRBJ2-3	NA	CASRDSPPQVAQYF	TGTGCCAGCAGAGACTCTCCACCACAAGTTGCGCAGTATTTT
13	TRBV7-9	NA	TRBJ2-7	NA	CASSHHGGYEQYF	TGTGCCAGCAGCCACCACGGGGGATACGAGCAGTACTTC
14	TRBV9	NA	TRBJ2-5	NA	CASSVATGRETQYF	TGTGCCAGCAGCGTAGCTACAGGCCGGGAGACCCAGTACTTC
12	TRBV19	NA	TRBJ1-5	many	CASSSGWQPQHF	TGTGCCAGTAGTTCGGGCTGGCAGCCCCAGCATTTT
14	TRBV6-1	TRBD1	TRBJ2-5	NA	CASSERTGPETQYF	TGTGCCAGCAGCGAGCGGACAGGGCCCGAGACCCAGTACTTC
15	TRBV6-2/TRBV6-3	NA	TRBJ2-7	many	CASSYSIQQAIEQYF	TGTGCCAGCAGTTACTCGATACAGCAGGCAATCGAGCAGTACTTC
16	TRBV12-3/TRBV12-4	TRBD1	TRBJ2-1	few	CASSFPRRQGINEQFF	TGTGCCAGCAGTTTCCCCCGCAGACAGGGGATAAATGAGCAGTTCTTC
14	TRBV7-2	TRBD1	TRBJ2-7	few	CASSLYRGNYEQYF	TGTGCCAGCAGCCTGTACAGGGGTAACTACGAGCAGTACTTC
15	TRBV5-6	NA	TRBJ1-1	few	CASSWTGTINTEAFF	TGTGCCAGCAGCTGGACCGGGACAATAAACACTGAAGCTTTCTTT
15	TRBV7-3	NA	TRBJ2-3	NA	CASSPRDGGSVTQYF	TGTGCCAGCAGCCCGCGGGACGGTGGTTCGGTTACGCAGTATTTT
19	TRBV11-2	TRBD1	TRBJ2-1	NA	CASSGRDRGLSTVRNEQFF	TGTGCCAGCAGCGGAAGGGACAGGGGGCTTTCTACAGTGAGGAATGAGCAGTTCTTC
14	TRBV7-6	NA	TRBJ2-3	NA	CASSRGQLPDTQYF	TGTGCCAGCAGCCGCGGACAGCTTCCAGATACGCAGTATTTT
19	TRBV6-2/TRBV6-3	TRBD2	TRBJ2-7	few	CASSYSPTRRLAGYYEQYF	TGTGCCAGCAGTTACTCCCCGACCAGACGACTAGCGGGGTACTACGAGCAGTACTTC
14	TRBV10-3	TRBD2	TRBJ2-1	NA	CAIRGLAEGNEQFF	TGTGCCATCCGGGGACTAGCGGAGGGCAATGAGCAGTTCTTC